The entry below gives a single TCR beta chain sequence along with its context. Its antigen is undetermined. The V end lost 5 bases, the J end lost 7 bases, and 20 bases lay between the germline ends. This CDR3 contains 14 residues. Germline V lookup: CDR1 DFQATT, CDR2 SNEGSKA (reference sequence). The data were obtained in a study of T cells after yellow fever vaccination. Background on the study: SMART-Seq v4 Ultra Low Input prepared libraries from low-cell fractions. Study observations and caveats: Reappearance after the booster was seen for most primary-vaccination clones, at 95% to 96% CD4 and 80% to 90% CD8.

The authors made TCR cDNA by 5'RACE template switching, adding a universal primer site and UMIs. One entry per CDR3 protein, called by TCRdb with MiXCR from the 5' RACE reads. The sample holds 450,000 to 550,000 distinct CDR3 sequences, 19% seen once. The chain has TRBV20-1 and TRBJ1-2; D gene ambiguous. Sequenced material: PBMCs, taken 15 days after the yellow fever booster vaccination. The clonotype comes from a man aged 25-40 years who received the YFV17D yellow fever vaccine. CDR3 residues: CSAPPGPVRAGYTF. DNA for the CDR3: TGCAGTGCTCCCCCTGGCCCCGTAAGAGCTGGCTACACCTTC.